Listed here are 15 T cell receptor beta chains from one sample, sequenced in a study of CD8 T cells in Susac syndrome. Random hexamers primed reverse transcription of about 0.5 to 1 ug RNA. A single record per CDR3 protein comes from TCRdb applying MiXCR to the immunoSEQ multiplex PCR reads. The sample has approximately 140,000 distinct CDR3 sequences, approximately 93% seen once; the top ten hold 0.25% to 0.3%. The sample consisted of CD8+ T cells from PBMCs. The source is a human donor in good health.

This sequence joins TRBV4-3 and TRBJ1-2, with a weak D call TRBD1 (6 bases). With 11 bases removed from V and 4 bases from J, the gap between germline ends came to 14 bases. Germline CDR1 LGHNA, CDR2 YSLEER. The CDR3 is 12 amino acids. The CDR3 DNA reads as TGCGCCCCGGGGGGGCAGCTCTATGGCTACACCTTC. Its protein product is CAPGGQLYGYTF.

This clonotype was counted only a few times. The genes are TRBV20-1 and TRBJ2-7; D is undetermined. CDR1 is DFQATT and CDR2 is SNEGSKA in the germline V gene (reference sequence). The CDR3 has 12 amino acids. The V and J ends lost 3 bases and 1 base respectively, with 7 bases between them. CDR3 loop: CSASGGSYEQYF. The CDR3 nucleotides are TGCAGTGCTAGCGGCGGTTCCTACGAGCAGTACTTC.

This chain joins TRBV9 and TRBJ2-1; 10 bases are a match to TRBD1. Germline V CDR1 and CDR2: SGDLS, YYNGEE. The junction had 4 bases not matched to a gene; V was cut back by 3 bases and J by 4 bases. The CDR3 spans 15 residues. The CDR3 sequence is CASSAGQGVYNEQFF. The CDR3 region has the DNA TGTGCCAGCAGCGCAGGACAGGGGGTGTACAATGAGCAGTTCTTC.

The gene calls are TRBV7-9 and TRBJ1-1, with 8 bases aligning to TRBD1. The V segment lost 6 bases and the J segment 5 bases; nucleotides outside the gene matches: 11. Per the germline V gene, CDR1 is SEHNR and CDR2 is FQNEAQ (reference sequence). The CDR3 runs to 15 residues. The CDR3 loop is CASSRVQGAGTEAFF. DNA of the CDR3: TGTGCCAGCAGTCGAGTTCAGGGGGCTGGAACTGAAGCTTTCTTT.

CDR3 in DNA: TGTGCCAGCCTAGACCGGGCCCTCCCCCCACCCGCCACCGGGGAGCTGTTTTTT. Its protein is CASLDRALPPPATGELFF. The chain employs TRBV7-9 and TRBJ2-2; D call uncertain. V dropped 8 bases and J dropped 4 bases, with 26 bases sitting between them. This CDR3 spans 18 amino acids. Looked up from germline, CDR1 is SEHNR and CDR2 is FQNEAQ (reference sequence).

This chain uses TRBV23-1 with TRBJ2-3; D may correspond to TRBD1 or TRBD2 (5 bases each). TRBV23-1 falls under the ORF class, with uncertain function. Trimming removed 2 bases from V and 4 bases from J, with 22 bases in between. The CDR3 is 18 amino acids. The CDR3 loop reads CASSQSEGLKGCADTQYF. For the CDR3, the DNA is TGCGCCAGCAGTCAAAGTGAGGGGCTGAAGGGTTGCGCAGATACGCAGTATTTT.

This clonotype was recorded a few times. The chain links TRBV27 to TRBJ2-7; no reliable D call. Germline CDR1 reads MNHEY; CDR2 reads SMNVEV (reference sequence). Trimming left V 3 bases short and J 0 bases short, with 6 bases between. The CDR3 covers 13 residues. CDR3 amino acids: CASSFSASYEQYF. The CDR3 DNA reads TGTGCCAGCAGTTTTTCAGCCTCCTACGAGCAGTACTTC.

Concerning this clonotype: Germline is not matched at one junction end, which may reflect a read error. The J gene is TRBJ2-2, the V gene TRBV11-1; D might be TRBD1 or TRBD2, each matching 5 bases. This CDR3 spans 13 amino acids. CDR1 is SGHAT and CDR2 is FQDESV in the germline V gene (reference sequence). This CDR3 is CASSLEDTGELFF. The DNA of the CDR3 is TGTGCCAGCAGCTTAGAGGACACCGGGGAGCTTTTTTTT.

The chain couples TRBV5-6 to TRBJ2-1, with 8 bases matching TRBD2. The CDR3 is 14 amino acids. V was pared by 2 bases and J by 8 bases, with 6 bases of the junction left unmatched. CDR1 is SGHDT and CDR2 is YYEEEE in the germline V gene. The DNA of the CDR3 is TGTGCCAGCAGCTTAAGCGGGAGTAGCGATGAGCAGTTCTTC. Translation gives CASSLSGSSDEQFF.

The chain joins TRBV29-1 to TRBJ1-2; 9 nucleotides agree with TRBD1. This CDR3 contains 12 residues. V shed 6 bases and J 8 bases; nucleotides not matched to a gene: 7. The germline CDR1 and CDR2 sequences are SQVTM and ANQGSEA. The CDR3 spells CSVVGQGYGYTF. DNA for the CDR3: TGCAGCGTAGTGGGACAGGGTTACGGCTACACCTTC.

This clonotype is a singleton in its sample. J is TRBJ1-2 and V is TRBV7-9, with 10 bases lining up with TRBD1. The CDR3 is 15 amino acids. Germline values: CDR1 SEHNR, CDR2 FQNEAQ (reference sequence). V lost 10 bases, J lost 1 base, and 9 bases stayed unmatched. The DNA of the CDR3 is TGTGCCACTCCATGGGACAGGGGAGATAACTATGGCTACACCTTC. Its protein product is CATPWDRGDNYGYTF.

The DNA for the CDR3 is TGCGCCAGCAGCCAAGGGGACAGGGAGCTAAGCGAGCAGTACTTC. Translation: CASSQGDRELSEQYF. The J gene is TRBJ2-7, the V gene TRBV4-1, with TRBD1 identical over 9 bases. Germline V gene lookup returns CDR1 MGHRA and CDR2 YSYEKL. This CDR3 spans 15 amino acids. The J segment lost 6 bases and the V segment lost 1 base, leaving 7 bases of the junction unmatched.

The genes are TRBV20-1 and TRBJ2-7; D unresolved. The V end was cut by 8 bases, the J end by 1 base, with 15 bases between. Germline CDR1 is DFQATT and CDR2 is SNEGSKA (reference sequence). This CDR3 is 13 amino acids long. This chain's CDR3 is CSTPGVVSYEQYF. In DNA, the CDR3 is TGCAGTACACCCGGAGTAGTGTCCTACGAGCAGTACTTC.

The V and J genes are TRBV24-1 and TRBJ2-7; D is possibly TRBD1 or TRBD2 (5 bases each). Germline V gene sequence: CDR1 KGHDR, CDR2 SFDVKD. The CDR3 loop spans 13 amino acids. The ends were cut back, 4 bases at V and 4 bases at J, with 10 bases in the middle. In nucleotides, the CDR3 is TGTGCCACCAGTGAGGGGACGGTTTACGAGCAGTACTTC. This encodes CATSEGTVYEQYF.

The chain has TRBV6-1 and TRBJ2-7, with 12 bases that match TRBD2. This CDR3 is built from 14 residues. V lost 7 bases and J lost 5; bases outside the gene matches: 6. The V gene's germline CDR1 is MNHNS and CDR2 SASEGT. The CDR3 DNA reads as TGTGCCAGCAACATAAGACTAGCGGGAGACGAGCAGTACTTC. This translates into CASNIRLAGDEQYF.